The 20 T cell receptor beta chains in this list originate from one sample, sequenced in a study of CD8+ T cells in alopecia areata. Extracted RNA was reverse transcribed, and the resulting cDNA served as sequencing template. Sequenced by immunoSEQ multiplex PCR; TCRdb stores in-frame clones only, minus some. The profile covers roughly 260,000 clones, none occurring a single time. The pooled cutaneous lymph node cells were sorted using several markers (CD4, CD8alpha, NKG2D, NKG2ACE and others). Sequencing was performed on CD4+ T cells sorted from a lymph node. The receptors originated from a C3H/HeJ mouse with alopecia areata. The strain bears MHC haplotype H2-k.

There are many counts of this clone. All gene names here are mouse names. The read ends 4 residues before the CDR3 terminus; that terminus is restored from the germline J gene. The genes are TRBV17 and TRBJ2-2; 7 bases are shared with TRBD1. The J segment lost 4 bases and the V segment lost 3 bases, leaving 8 bases of the junction unmatched. The length of the CDR3 is 16 residues. Germline V gives CDR1 MNHDT, CDR2 YYDKIL. The CDR3: CASSRAQGLSTGQLYF. CDR3 bases read: TGTGCTAGCAGTAGGGCACAGGGGTTGAGCACCGGG. Filled out from reference TRBV17 and TRBJ2-2, the complete variable domain reads DTTVKQNPRYKLARVGKPVNLICSQTMNHDTMYWYQKKPNQAPKLLLFYYDKILNREADTFEKFQSSRPNNSFCSLYIGSAGLEYSAMYLCASSRAQGLSTGQLYFGEGSKLTVL.

As concerns this clone: Gene names are the mouse ones. The CDR3 end lies 4 residues beyond the end of the read and is filled in from the germline J gene. The chain is built from TRBV1 and TRBJ2-1; 8 positions agree with TRBD2. The CDR3 length is 14 residues. The germline V gene has CDR1 NSQYPW and CDR2 LRSPGD (reference sequence). CDR3 residues: CTCSADPGGPEQFF. The covered CDR3 bases are TGCACCTGCAGTGCAGATCCTGGGGGGCCT.

This clone was observed a handful of times. The gene names here belong to mouse. The read terminates 4 residues ahead of where the CDR3 ends, so the germline J gene completes it. This chain links TRBV17 with TRBJ2-2, with 9 bases matching TRBD2. The CDR3 has 16 residues. Germline V gene sequence: CDR1 MNHDT, CDR2 YYDKIL. V trimming: 5 bases; J trimming: 0 bases; junction bases outside the gene matches: 4. CDR3 DNA, as far as it was read: TGTGCTAGCAGTTCCTGGACTGGGGCAAACACCGGG. Translated: CASSSWTGANTG. Given in full, the CDR3 is CASSSWTGANTGQLYF.

This clone was detected only a few times. These gene names are mouse names. The read falls 4 residues short of the CDR3 end, and the missing part is taken from the germline J gene. The chain carries TRBV13-1 and TRBJ2-3; no firm D call. This CDR3 has 14 amino acids. Trimming pared 2 bases from V and 0 bases from J, leaving 7 bases between. CDR1 NSHNY and CDR2 SYGAGN come from the germline V gene. The DNA read from the CDR3 is TGTGCCAGCAGTGAACAGAATAGTGCAGAA. Protein sequence: CASSEQNSAE. In full, the CDR3 is CASSEQNSAETLYF.

As to this clone: Mouse gene names apply. The read terminates 4 residues ahead of where the CDR3 ends, so the germline J gene completes it. The chain couples TRBV13-1 to TRBJ2-3; TRBD1 matches at 7 bases. The CDR3 runs 16 residues. After removal of 1 base from V and 0 bases from J, the junction contained 5 bases not matched to a gene. Germline V CDR1 and CDR2: NSHNY, SYGAGN. CDR3 sequence: CASSDLRDSSAETLYF. The CDR3 DNA, read in part, is TGTGCCAGCAGTGATCTCCGGGACAGTAGTGCAGAA.

A remark on this clone: Gene names are mouse gene names. The sequence runs out 4 residues before the end of the CDR3; the remainder is reconstructed from the germline J gene. The chain has TRBV29 and TRBJ2-1; TRBD1 aligns across 8 bases. In germline, CDR1 is MSHET, CDR2 SYDVDS. J was trimmed by 4 bases and V by 8 bases; bases with no gene match: 4. CDR3 length equals 13 residues. The CDR3 region is CASLRDRYAEQFF. The sequenced part of the CDR3 DNA is TGTGCTAGCCTCCGGGACAGGTATGCT.

Comments on this clone: Genes here carry mouse names. The read halts 4 residues ahead of the CDR3 end, with the missing end drawn from the germline J gene. This chain uses TRBV29 with TRBJ1-2; TRBD1 is a possible D gene (6 bases). The germline CDR1 and CDR2 sequences are MSHET and SYDVDS. CDR3 length equals 16 residues. The germline V and J ends were trimmed by 1 base and 2 bases, with 14 bases remaining between them. The CDR3 reads CASSLWGAGYNSDYTF. CDR3 DNA, as far as it was read: TGTGCTAGCAGTTTATGGGGGGCAGGATACAACTCC. Full variable domain (outside the CDR3, taken from reference TRBV29 and TRBJ1-2): DMKVTQMPRYLIKRMGENVLLECGQDMSHETMYWYRQDPGLGLQLIYISYDVDSNSEGDIPKGYRVSRKKREHFSLILDSAKTNQTSVYFCASSLWGAGYNSDYTFGSGTRLLVI.

This clone was seen a handful of times. The germline and genes are mouse ones. The CDR3 is cut off 4 residues early in the read; its end comes from the germline J gene. Different DNA sequences within this sample yield the same CDR3. V and J are TRBV13-1 and TRBJ2-5; 9 bases fit TRBD2. Germline CDR1 is NSHNY and CDR2 is SYGAGN. J gave up 3 bases and V 2 bases, and 1 base lay outside the gene matches. This CDR3 region has 14 residues. The sequenced part of the CDR3 DNA is TGTGCCAGCAGTGAAACTGGGGGGCAAGAC. Protein: CASSETGGQD. The complete CDR3 reads CASSETGGQDTQYF.

A note on this clone: Each gene name is a mouse one. The read ends 4 residues before the CDR3 terminus; that terminus is restored from the germline J gene. Other DNA sequences in this sample translate to the same CDR3. The gene calls are TRBV5 and TRBJ2-1, with TRBD1 matching 7 bases. After removal of 3 bases from V and 1 base from J, the junction contained 3 bases not matched to a gene. CDR3 size: 15 residues. CDR1 is LGHNA, CDR2 YNLKQL, per germline (reference sequence). Partial CDR3 DNA: TGTGCCAGCAGCCACCAGACAGGGAACTATGCT. This codes for CASSHQTGNYA. From start to end, the CDR3 is CASSHQTGNYAEQFF.

This clone was counted only a few times. Germline and genes: mouse. The CDR3 goes on 4 residues after the read ends, and that part is filled in from the germline J gene. The V gene is TRBV1, the J gene TRBJ2-3; 11 bases fit TRBD2. Germline loops: CDR1 NSQYPW, CDR2 LRSPGD (reference sequence). The junction had 4 bases not matched to a gene; V was cut back by 0 bases and J by 2 bases. The CDR3 runs 17 residues. Incomplete CDR3 DNA: TGCACCTGCAGTGCAGATCTGGGACTGGGGGTTGCAGAA. Translation: CTCSADLGLGVAE. The CDR3, in full, reads CTCSADLGLGVAETLYF.

On this clone itself: The gene names given are mouse names. With the read ending 4 residues before the CDR3 end, the germline J gene is used to fill in that end. This chain links TRBV14 with TRBJ1-1; TRBD1 aligns across 7 bases. The CDR3 sequence is 13 residues long. The V gene's germline CDR1 is SGHDT and CDR2 FRDEAV. The CDR3: CASSPGGRTEVFF. The CDR3 DNA, read in part, is TGTGCCAGCAGCCCAGGGGGACGAACA.

For this clone: Gene names follow the mouse nomenclature. The sequenced fragment ends 4 residues before the CDR3 boundary, so the rest is inferred from the germline J gene. Other nucleotide sequences from this sample produce the same CDR3. The chain uses TRBV31 and TRBJ1-2, with TRBD1 matching 8 bases. Trimming at V came to 1 base and at J to 2 bases, leaving 0 bases not matched to a gene. CDR3 length: 13 amino acids. Germline assignment: CDR1 GKSSPN and CDR2 SITVG. The covered CDR3 bases are TGTGCCTGGAGTCGACAGGGGAACTCC. Translation gives CAWSRQGNS. Given in full, the CDR3 is CAWSRQGNSDYTF.

Concerning this clone: Mouse names are used for the genes. The DNA ends 4 residues before the CDR3 does, and the rest of the CDR3 is filled in from the germline J gene. The chain uses TRBV19 and TRBJ2-1, with D tentatively TRBD1 (5 bases). V shed 3 bases and J shed 6 bases, with 7 bases lying between them. The length of the CDR3 is 12 residues. The germline gives CDR1 FNHDT, CDR2 SITEND (reference sequence). CDR3 DNA, as far as it was read: TGTGCCAGCAGTAGAGGGGTTGCT. Its protein is CASSRGVA. The entire CDR3 is CASSRGVAEQFF.

The sample holds a few counts of this clone. Mouse names are used for the genes. The read stops 4 residues short of the end of the CDR3; the missing end is completed from the germline J gene. The same CDR3 is also encoded by other DNA sequences in this sample. This chain links TRBV13-1 with TRBJ2-5; D might be TRBD1 (7 bases). The CDR3 is 14 residues long. Trimming took off 0 bases at V and 2 bases at J, with 7 bases between the two ends. CDR1 and CDR2 (germline): NSHNY, SYGAGN. The CDR3 DNA, read in part, is TGTGCCAGCAGTGATGAGGGGGCCCAAGAC. This encodes CASSDEGAQD. From start to end, the CDR3 is CASSDEGAQDTQYF.

There are a few counts of this clone. These gene names are mouse names. The missing CDR3 end, 4 residues past where the read stops, is filled in from the germline J gene. The sample has other DNA sequences that encode this CDR3 too. The chain employs TRBV13-1 and TRBJ2-2; D unresolved. Germline assignment: CDR1 NSHNY and CDR2 SYGAGN. V gave up 4 bases and J gave up 0 bases, with 4 bases separating them. The CDR3 covers 13 residues. CDR3 DNA (partial): TGTGCCAGCAGTCCAACAAACACCGGG. Amino acids: CASSPTNTG. The whole CDR3 sequence reads CASSPTNTGQLYF.

This clone was detected a few times. Mouse names are used for the genes. The read stops 4 residues short of the end of the CDR3; the missing end is completed from the germline J gene. The rearrangement uses TRBV19 and TRBJ2-3, with 8 bases fitting TRBD2. This CDR3 spans 14 amino acids. Germline loops: CDR1 FNHDT, CDR2 SITEND (reference sequence). The ends lost 3 bases at V and 4 bases at J; junction bases unmatched: 4. The sequenced part of the CDR3 DNA is TGTGCCAGCAGTACTGGGGGGCCTCCAGAA. Amino acid sequence: CASSTGGPPE. The entire CDR3 sequence reads CASSTGGPPETLYF.

Regarding this clone: Being one base from a much bigger clone, this may be a read error. Each gene name is a mouse one. The CDR3 goes on 4 residues after the read ends, and that part is filled in from the germline J gene. The sample contains more than one DNA sequence encoding this CDR3. The chain joins TRBV1 to TRBJ2-5; 9 nucleotides match TRBD2. This CDR3 has 14 residues. Germline lookup yields CDR1 NSQYPW and CDR2 LRSPGD (reference sequence). CDR3 bases read: TGCACCTGCAGTGCAGATTGGGGGGGCGAC. This gives the protein CTCSADWGGD. The whole CDR3 reads CTCSADWGGDTQYF.

With regard to this clone: Each gene name is a mouse one. The read ends 4 residues before the CDR3 terminus; that terminus is restored from the germline J gene. This chain joins TRBV19 and TRBJ2-2, with TRBD1 matching over 7 bases. Germline CDR1 and CDR2: FNHDT and SITEND (reference sequence). This CDR3 spans 15 amino acids. V trimming: 4 bases; J trimming: 4 bases; junction bases outside the gene matches: 7. CDR3 loop: CASSEGAGGTGQLYF. The sequenced CDR3 bases are TGTGCCAGCAGTGAAGGGGCAGGGGGCACCGGG.

This clone was detected only a few times. Mouse names are used for the genes. The observed sequence ends 4 residues before the CDR3 terminus, with the missing tail filled in from the germline J gene. This rearrangement joins TRBV1 to TRBJ2-5, with TRBD1 matching over 7 bases. Germline values: CDR1 NSQYPW, CDR2 LRSPGD (reference sequence). V was clipped by 4 bases and J by 3 bases; unmatched bases: 1. The CDR3 contains 13 residues. The CDR3 DNA, read in part, is TGCACCTGCAGTGAGGGACAGCAAGAC. Its translation is CTCSEGQQD. The CDR3 as a whole reads CTCSEGQQDTQYF.

Points on this clone: Gene and germline names: mouse. The read stops 4 residues short of the end of the CDR3; the missing end is completed from the germline J gene. The chain carries TRBV1 and TRBJ2-7; 8 nucleotides line up with TRBD2. The CDR3 contains 13 residues. Germline CDR1 and CDR2: NSQYPW and LRSPGD (reference sequence). Trimming took 6 bases from V and 3 from J; bases not matched to a gene: 4. This chain's CDR3 is CTCRATGDYEQYF. CDR3 DNA, as far as it was read: TGCACCTGCAGAGCGACTGGGGACTAT.